This entry lists 22 T cell receptor beta chains sequenced from one sample in a study of regulatory T cells in long-lasting Graves disease (dated by TCRdb to the early 2020s). Library prep was done by multiplex PCR. Sequencer: Illumina HiSeq 4000. CDR3 regions were amplified by Arm-PCR with iRepertoire HTBI primers to construct TCR beta libraries. TCRdb reanalyzed the raw reads on its own, using fastp at Q25 for trimming and MiXCR for clone calling, and kept in-frame beta chains. Each entry is one CDR3 protein sequence, shown with its most common DNA and genes. The sample profile shows about 430,000 distinct CDR3 sequences; around a fifth of them were found once. The ten largest clones add up to around an eighth of the sample. This specimen's time point label, interpreted: persistent/refractory GD, antithyroid drugs over 5 years with positive TRAb. RNA was extracted from PBMCs in TRIzol for both TCR sequencing and RNA sequencing.

The material sequenced was peripheral blood mononuclear cells (PBMCs), taken when the disease was refractory, from a patient treated with antithyroid drugs. Source of these receptors: a female donor with Graves disease.

This clonotype has a handful of counts. The chain combines TRBV15 with TRBJ2-7; a possible D gene is TRBD1 (6 bases). The CDR3 runs 14 residues. Trimming stripped 0 bases from V and 3 bases from J, with 9 bases between. Germline-derived CDR1 and CDR2 are LNHNV and YYDKDF (reference sequence). The DNA for the CDR3 is TGTGCCACCAGCAGAGATGGACAGCGCTACGAGCAGTACTTC. It codes for CATSRDGQRYEQYF.

The gene calls are TRBV9 and TRBJ2-5; D gene unclear. The end of the DNA is better explained by TRBJ2-1, so the J call may be wrong. In germline, CDR1 is SGDLS, CDR2 YYNGEE. This CDR3 contains 14 residues. This chain's CDR3 is CASSPSNRPHEQFF. Written as DNA, the CDR3 is TGTGCCAGCAGCCCTTCGAACCGCCCCCATGAGCAGTTCTTC.

Worth noting for this clonotype: As the CDR3 is not closed by the conserved phenylalanine or tryptophan, this likely results from a read error. V usage is TRBV3-1 and J usage is TRBJ1-1; a possible D gene is TRBD1 (6 bases). The V gene lost 1 base and the J gene lost 2 bases, with 14 bases spanning the gap. Germline V gives CDR1 LGHDT, CDR2 YNNKEL (reference sequence). The CDR3 has 16 residues. The CDR3 DNA follows: TGTGCCAGCAGCCAAGTTGGTTGGGGGCTTAACACTGAAGCTTTCCTT. This encodes CASSQVGWGLNTEAFL.

This chain's CDR3 is CASSPSGWNHYGYTF. The DNA of the CDR3 is TGTGCCAGCAGCCCCTCGGGATGGAATCACTATGGCTACACCTTC. The chain uses TRBV9 and TRBJ1-2; no clear D gene. The CDR3 is made up of 15 amino acids. V lost 4 bases to trimming and J lost 3 bases, with 16 bases between them. Germline lookup yields CDR1 SGDLS and CDR2 YYNGEE.

In its sample, this clonotype was seen a few times. The CDR3 sequence: CASSFAGAFPGELFF. The DNA of the CDR3 is TGTGCCAGCAGTTTCGCGGGAGCTTTTCCCGGGGAGCTGTTTTTT. The V call is TRBV6-2 or TRBV6-3, the J call TRBJ2-2; 7 bases are shared with TRBD2. Germline CDR1 MNHEY, CDR2 SVGEGT. V was pared by 4 bases and J by 6 bases, with 8 bases of the junction left unmatched. The CDR3 runs to 15 residues.

The chain joins TRBV10-3 to TRBJ1-1; D gene unclear. This CDR3 has 12 residues. The V and J ends lost 1 base and 5 bases respectively, with 5 bases between them. CDR1 and CDR2 (germline): ENHRY, SYGVKD. CDR3: CAISELGTEAFF. In DNA form, the CDR3 reads TGTGCCATCAGTGAGTTGGGGACTGAAGCTTTCTTT.

This sequence joins TRBV12-3 or TRBV12-4 and TRBJ1-3; TRBD1 is a possible D gene (6 bases). The CDR3 is 14 residues long. V was trimmed by 9 bases and J by 0 bases, leaving 12 bases between them. The CDR3 loop is CARRGGASGNTIYF. For the CDR3, the DNA is TGTGCCAGACGCGGGGGGGCCTCTGGAAACACCATATATTTT.

The chain uses TRBV19 and TRBJ2-7, with 9 bases identical to TRBD1. V gave up 6 bases and J gave up 4 bases; unmatched junction bases: 10. CDR1 is LNHDA, CDR2 SQIVND, per germline (reference sequence). The CDR3 loop spans 15 amino acids. CDR3 sequence (DNA): TGTGCCAGTAGCATCTTGGCGGGACAGGGATACGAGCAGTACTTC. Amino acid sequence: CASSILAGQGYEQYF. The full variable domain, with the rest looked up from reference TRBV19 and TRBJ2-7, is DGGITQSPKYLFRKEGQNVTLSCEQNLNHDAMYWYRQDPGQGLRLIYYSQIVNDFQKGDIAEGYSVSREKKESFPLTVTSAQKNPTAFYLCASSILAGQGYEQYFGPGTRLTVT.

This clonotype was seen at least ten times. V gene TRBV3-1 combines with J gene TRBJ2-7, with D possibly TRBD2 on 6 matching bases. The CDR3 length is 15 residues. Germline lookup yields CDR1 LGHDT and CDR2 YNNKEL (reference sequence). V was shortened by 1 base and J by 1 base, with 11 bases between the two germline ends. The CDR3 here is CASSQAVGSSYEQYF. The CDR3 nucleotides are TGTGCCAGCAGCCAAGCGGTCGGGAGTTCCTACGAGCAGTACTTC.

J is TRBJ2-2 and V is TRBV29-1; D is ambiguous. CDR3 length: 13 residues. The germline CDR1 and CDR2 sequences are SQVTM and ANQGSEA. V was trimmed by 4 bases and J by 4 bases, leaving 10 bases between them. CDR3 nucleotides: TGCAGCGTTGCCAGGCCGAGCACCGGGGAGCTGTTTTTT. Translating gives CSVARPSTGELFF.

This clonotype was found a few times. The chain joins TRBV6-2 or TRBV6-3 to TRBJ2-7, with D hard to call. The CDR3 length is 13 residues. V lost 6 bases and J lost 6, with 15 bases in between. The germline V gene encodes CDR1 MNHEY and CDR2 SVGEGT. CDR3 region: CASSPKTQAEQYF. CDR3 sequence (DNA): TGTGCCAGCAGCCCCAAGACCCAAGCCGAGCAGTACTTC.

This clonotype was recorded a few times. The J gene is TRBJ2-2, the V gene TRBV5-1; TRBD1 matches at 9 bases. Germline CDR1 reads SGHRS; CDR2 reads YFSETQ. V dropped 3 bases and J dropped 6; count of bases not matched to a gene: 6. The CDR3 consists of 15 residues. CDR3 in amino acids: CASSSQTGGSGELFF. CDR3 DNA sequence: TGCGCCAGCAGCTCACAGACAGGGGGATCCGGGGAGCTGTTTTTT.

Ten or more counts support this clonotype. The J gene is TRBJ2-7, the V gene TRBV27, with 8 bases lining up with TRBD1. This CDR3 is built from 16 residues. The ends lost 6 bases at V and 3 bases at J; junction bases unmatched: 13. Germline CDR1 reads MNHEY; CDR2 reads SMNVEV (reference sequence). CDR3 nucleotides: TGTGCCAGCAGCATCCGAGTGACAGGGGCTATCTACGAGCAGTACTTC. This sequence encodes CASSIRVTGAIYEQYF.

This clonotype was observed many times. The V and J genes are TRBV12-3 or TRBV12-4 and TRBJ2-5, with a possible D match to TRBD2 (5 bases). V dropped 6 bases and J dropped 5 bases, with 13 bases sitting between them. The CDR3 contains 13 residues. Written as DNA, the CDR3 is TGTGCCAGCAGCTCCGGGAACCGGGAGACCCAGTACTTC. This translates into CASSSGNRETQYF.

In its sample, this clonotype was seen once. The junction differs from germline at one of its ends, possibly a read error. J is TRBJ1-1 and V is TRBV7-9; 7 bases are a match to TRBD1. There are 15 residues in the CDR3. Germline V CDR1 and CDR2: SEHNR, FQNEAQ (reference sequence). The CDR3 loop reads CASSGPGQMNTEALF. DNA for the CDR3: TGTGCCAGCAGCGGACCGGGACAGATGAACACTGAAGCTCTCTTT.

This clonotype was counted between two and nine times. This rearrangement joins TRBV20-1 to TRBJ1-6; D is perhaps TRBD1 (5 bases). With 1 base removed from V and 7 bases from J, the gap between germline ends came to 11 bases. Germline CDR1 DFQATT, CDR2 SNEGSKA (reference sequence). CDR3 length: 14 amino acids. The CDR3 DNA follows: TGCAGTGCTAGAGCCGGGGGTACGAATTCACCCCTCCACTTT. Encoded protein: CSARAGGTNSPLHF.

This clonotype was counted many times. J is TRBJ1-4 and V is TRBV20-1; D call uncertain. With 2 bases removed from V and 7 bases from J, the gap between germline ends came to 11 bases. This CDR3 contains 13 residues. Per germline, CDR1 DFQATT and CDR2 SNEGSKA (reference sequence). The CDR3 sequence is CSARIGPGEKLFF. The CDR3 nucleotides read TGCAGTGCTAGAATAGGGCCTGGTGAAAAACTGTTTTTT.

This clonotype was detected a few times. This sequence may be a read error, since a much larger clone differs from it by one base. V is TRBV2 and J is TRBJ2-7; a possible D gene is TRBD1 (6 bases). Germline-derived CDR1 and CDR2 are SNHLY and FYNNEI. This CDR3 is 15 amino acids long. The CDR3 coding sequence is TGTGCCAGCAGCGAACAGGGCGTAAGCTCCTACGGGCAGTACTTC. Translating it yields CASSEQGVSSYGQYF. The entire variable domain, with the rest obtained from reference TRBV2 and TRBJ2-7, is as follows: EPEVTQTPSHQVTQMGQEVILRCVPISNHLYFYWYRQILGQKVEFLVSFYNNEISEKSEIFDDQFSVERPDGSNFTLKIRSTKLEDSAMYFCASSEQGVSSYGQYFGPGTRLTVT.

There are many counts of this clonotype. The CDR3, as DNA: TGTGCCAGCAGCCTCCAAGGGGGGATGGAGACCCAGTACTTC. It codes for CASSLQGGMETQYF. The V and J genes are TRBV2 and TRBJ2-5, with D tentatively TRBD1 or TRBD2 (6 bases each). This CDR3 region has 14 residues. V was clipped by 6 bases and J by 5 bases, with 16 bases between them. Germline V lookup: CDR1 SNHLY, CDR2 FYNNEI.

The chain couples TRBV2 to TRBJ2-2; 10 nucleotides align to TRBD2. CDR3 length equals 16 residues. Per germline, CDR1 SNHLY and CDR2 FYNNEI. V lost 6 bases to trimming and J lost 7 bases; unmatched junction nucleotides: 11. CDR3 in amino acids: CASRRTSGKLDGELFF. In DNA, the CDR3 is TGTGCCAGCAGAAGGACTAGCGGAAAACTCGACGGGGAGCTGTTTTTT.

The chain couples TRBV18 to TRBJ1-1, with a weak D call TRBD1 (5 bases). The V end was cut by 0 bases, the J end by 0 bases, with 11 bases between. This CDR3 has 16 amino acids. Germline lookup yields CDR1 KGHSH and CDR2 LQKENI. The CDR3 sequence is CASSPPGGAMNTEAFF. The CDR3 region has the DNA TGTGCCAGCTCACCACCGGGGGGTGCGATGAACACTGAAGCTTTCTTT.

This clonotype was counted at least ten times. The CDR3 loop is CASSEAGVSEQYF. The CDR3 DNA sequence: TGTGCCAGCAGTGAAGCGGGAGTTAGCGAGCAGTACTTC. The chain has TRBV28 and TRBJ2-7; 8 positions agree with TRBD2. This CDR3 region has 13 residues. Trimming removed 5 bases from V and 6 bases from J; junction bases left unmatched: 6. Germline CDR1 MDHEN, CDR2 SYDVKM.